Listed here is a single T cell receptor (beta chain). This sample is drawn from a study of blood T cell repertoires in COVID-19. In the original workflow: Scientists estimated how many nucleated cells there were by amplifying reference gene primers. Data came from immunoSEQ multiplex PCR; TCRdb stores just in-frame clones and leaves some out. The DNA was the basis for D and trimming; V, J and clone size are from that table. The data show around 100,000 clones, around 89% seen once. CDR3 length: 16 residues. The V gene's germline CDR1 is LGHNA and CDR2 YNFKEQ. J was trimmed by 4 bases and V by 1 base; bases with no gene match: 7.

The receptor was isolated from a woman between 45 and 65 years old with acute or convalescent COVID-19. Material: peripheral blood. J is TRBJ2-3 and V is TRBV4-2; 8 bases align to TRBD2. In DNA, the CDR3 is TGTGCCAGCAGCCAAGTGGGAGCTAGCGGGCCAGATACGCAGTATTTT. It yields the protein CASSQVGASGPDTQYF.